This T cell receptor (beta chain) was sequenced in a study of T cell responses to AZD1222 COVID-19 vaccine. Background on the study: Recipients boosted at about 4 weeks or about 12 weeks are pooled.

The study's findings and limits: Baseline serology detected seropositivity in only six AZD1222 recipients. The CD4 TCRs associated with vaccination extended across spike and predominated at 160-218 and 743-854. The donors showed a predominance of white British ancestry and of females, with possible underestimation of clonal diversity.

On this clone itself: Its antigen is currently unknown.

Only in-frame clones appear in the TCRdb table, and some are missing; sequencing was by immunoSEQ multiplex PCR. This sample has roughly 160,000 clones; approximately 93% occur once, and the top ten carry more than 0.8%. Losses at the gene ends were 7 bases for V and 7 bases for J; bases not matched to a gene: 10. CDR1 is ENHRY, CDR2 SYGVKD, per germline. This CDR3 is 15 amino acids long. The rearrangement joins TRBV10-3 to TRBJ2-1; TRBD1 matches 10 bases. The TCR comes from an adult in good health. The sample was peripheral blood, taken on day 0 of AZD1222 vaccination. The CDR3 sequence: CAIKGTGDKGNEQFF. The CDR3 DNA is TGTGCCATCAAGGGGACAGGGGATAAGGGGAATGAGCAGTTCTTC.